This is a list of T cell receptor beta chains from one sample in a study of blood T cell repertoires in COVID-19. TCRdb's copy holds only in-frame clones and misses some; the assay was immunoSEQ multiplex PCR. Of hundreds of thousands of clones detected, around nine tenths appear once; the ten largest clones hold under 4%. The sample taken for sequencing was peripheral blood. The source of these receptors is a man aged 18 to 35 with active or convalescent COVID-19. The CDR3 runs from the conserved cysteine through the conserved F or W. The order of the fields is clone size, V gene, CDR3 length, J gene, D gene, CDR3 protein, CDR3 DNA. The D gene is left open where the match is weak. Clone size, where shown, is once, few, many, or a class for clones that have expanded.

.	TRBV9	15	TRBJ2-1	TRBD2	CASSVASGGANEQFF	TGTGCCAGCAGCGTAGCTAGCGGGGGGGCAAATGAGCAGTTCTTC
.	TRBV7-8	15	TRBJ2-1	TRBD2	CASSSLLAGESEQFF	TGTGCCAGCAGCTCATTACTAGCGGGAGAGAGTGAGCAGTTCTTC
.	TRBV7-4	16	TRBJ1-1	.	CASSPKGVKVGTEAFF	TGTGCCAGCAGCCCTAAGGGGGTCAAAGTTGGAACTGAAGCTTTCTTT
.	TRBV14	18	TRBJ2-5	.	CASSQEVRGAGGRETQYF	TGTGCCAGCAGCCAAGAAGTACGCGGGGCAGGGGGACGAGAGACCCAGTACTTC
once	TRBV27	15	TRBJ2-3	.	CASSIRGWITDTQYF	TGTGCCAGCAGCATTCGGGGGTGGATCACAGATACGCAGTATTTT
.	TRBV7-3	14	TRBJ1-1	.	CASSLGHGNTEAFF	TGTGCCAGCAGCCTGGGACACGGGAACACTGAAGCTTTCTTT
.	TRBV5-1	13	TRBJ2-7	TRBD1	CASSWTGGHEQYF	TGCGCCAGCAGCTGGACAGGGGGCCACGAGCAGTACTTC
once	TRBV29-1	13	TRBJ1-2	TRBD1	CSVLDRGGYGYTF	TGCAGCGTATTGGACAGGGGTGGCTATGGCTACACCTTC
few	TRBV7-9	14	TRBJ2-7	.	CASSSQQVTYEQYF	TGTGCCAGCAGCTCACAACAGGTAACCTACGAGCAGTACTTC
few	TRBV30	12	TRBJ1-2	.	CAWNRGGRDYTF	TGTGCCTGGAACCGGGGCGGGCGGGACTACACCTTC
.	TRBV4-3	16	TRBJ2-3	TRBD2	CASSQEERGGPDTQYF	TGCGCCAGCAGCCAAGAGGAGCGGGGGGGCCCAGATACGCAGTATTTT
.	TRBV18	15	TRBJ1-6	TRBD1	CASSPKGQGDSPLHF	TGTGCCAGCTCACCAAAGGGACAGGGTGATTCACCCCTCCACTTT
.	TRBV27	16	TRBJ1-5	.	CASSLSSLYSNQPQHF	TGTGCCAGCAGTTTATCGTCCCTTTATAGCAATCAGCCCCAGCATTTT
.	TRBV4-3	15	TRBJ1-1	TRBD1	CASSQEGTGYAEAFF	TGCGCCAGCAGCCAAGAGGGGACAGGGTACGCTGAAGCTTTCTTT
.	TRBV5-1	19	TRBJ2-5	TRBD2	CASSFNPIRTSGYQETQYF	TGCGCCAGCAGCTTTAACCCAATTCGGACTAGCGGGTACCAAGAGACCCAGTACTTC
.	TRBV6-2/TRBV6-3	16	TRBJ1-2	.	CASSLTVRGTNYGYTF	TGTGCCAGCAGTCTAACCGTAAGGGGCACTAACTATGGCTACACCTTC
.	TRBV19	13	TRBJ2-7	.	CASARTDTYEQYF	TGTGCCAGTGCACGTACAGACACCTACGAGCAGTACTTC
once	TRBV7-2	14	TRBJ2-1	.	CASSAHTAYNEQFF	TGTGCCAGCAGCGCGCACACAGCCTACAATGAGCAGTTCTTC
.	TRBV7-3	14	TRBJ2-2	.	CASSETVAPGELFF	TGTGCCTCCTCCGAGACAGTAGCCCCCGGGGAGCTGTTTTTT
once	TRBV25-1	11	TRBJ2-1	.	CASSAFNEQFF	TGTGCCAGCAGTGCTTTCAATGAGCAGTTCTTC
.	TRBV1	16	TRBJ2-7	.	CTSSRALAAPLYEQYF	TGCACCAGCAGCCGAGCCCTAGCGGCTCCCCTCTACGAGCAGTACTTC
once	TRBV27	15	TRBJ2-1	TRBD2	CASSGSGGALNEQFF	TGTGCCAGCAGTGGAAGCGGGGGGGCCCTCAATGAGCAGTTCTTC
.	TRBV11-2	18	TRBJ1-3	TRBD1	CASSSTGTGVPSGNTIYF	TGTGCCAGCAGCTCAACCGGGACAGGGGTTCCGTCTGGAAACACCATATATTTT
.	TRBV5-4	15	TRBJ2-6	TRBD1	CASRTGETGANVLTF	TGTGCCAGCAGGACAGGGGAGACTGGGGCCAACGTCCTGACTTTC
.	TRBV5-1	12	TRBJ1-1	.	CASSFKGGPAFF	TGCGCCAGCAGCTTCAAGGGGGGGCCGGCTTTCTTT
.	TRBV2	14	TRBJ2-7	TRBD1	CASSEFGTGFGQYF	TGTGCCAGCAGTGAATTTGGGACAGGGTTCGGGCAGTACTTC
.	TRBV19	13	TRBJ1-2	.	CASSIWASYGYTF	TGTGCCAGTAGTATATGGGCCAGCTATGGCTACACCTTC
.	TRBV24-1	13	TRBJ2-5	.	CATSDPVAETQYF	TGTGCCACCAGTGATCCGGTTGCGGAGACCCAGTACTTC
.	TRBV28	17	TRBJ2-2	TRBD2	CASSSPLEREYTGELFF	TGTGCCAGCAGTTCCCCTTTGGAGCGGGAGTACACCGGGGAGCTGTTTTTT
.	TRBV11-1	15	TRBJ2-2	.	CASSLAGATTGELFF	TGTGCCAGCAGCTTAGCGGGGGCCACCACCGGGGAGCTGTTTTTT
.	TRBV28	15	TRBJ2-7	TRBD2	CASTKSSGSGYEQYF	TGTGCCAGCACCAAGTCTAGCGGGAGCGGATACGAGCAGTACTTC
once	TRBV7-6	14	TRBJ1-1	.	CASSLDPGNTEAFF	TGTGCCAGCAGCTTAGACCCAGGGAACACTGAAGCTTTCTTT
.	TRBV5-1	14	TRBJ1-1	.	CASSDRVGDTEAFF	TGCGCCAGCAGCGATCGGGTAGGGGATACTGAAGCTTTCTTT
.	TRBV28	14	TRBJ2-5	TRBD2	CASSLTSGQETQYF	TGTGCCAGCAGTCTAACTAGCGGCCAAGAGACCCAGTACTTC
.	TRBV7-2	18	TRBJ2-2	TRBD2	CASSLLVKTSGLIGELFF	TGTGCCAGCAGCCTATTAGTAAAGACTAGCGGGTTAATCGGGGAGCTGTTTTTT
.	TRBV7-9	15	TRBJ2-1	TRBD1	CASSLSRTGPNEQFF	TGTGCCAGCAGCTTAAGCCGGACAGGGCCCAATGAGCAGTTCTTC
.	TRBV20-1	13	TRBJ1-6	.	CSASGGRISPLHF	TGCAGTGCTAGTGGGGGGCGGATTTCACCCCTCCACTTT
.	TRBV28	14	TRBJ1-4	TRBD1	CASSESGGDEKLFF	TGTGCCAGCAGTGAATCAGGGGGAGATGAAAAACTGTTTTTT
.	TRBV2	14	TRBJ1-4	TRBD1	CASSEGTEGEKLFF	TGTGCCAGCAGTGAGGGGACAGAGGGTGAAAAACTGTTTTTT
.	TRBV9	15	TRBJ2-1	TRBD2	CASSVTSGNYNEQFF	TGTGCCAGCAGCGTTACTAGCGGGAACTACAATGAGCAGTTCTTC
few	TRBV10-3	13	TRBJ1-4	.	CAIKSGTDEKLFF	TGTGCCATCAAGTCTGGGACTGATGAAAAACTGTTTTTT
.	TRBV18	15	TRBJ1-1	.	CASSSIRDRNTEAFF	TGTGCCAGCTCATCAATCCGGGATCGGAACACTGAAGCTTTCTTT
.	TRBV5-1	16	TRBJ1-6	.	CASSLLNGGGGSPLHF	TGCGCCAGCAGCTTATTGAATGGAGGAGGTGGTTCACCCCTCCACTTT